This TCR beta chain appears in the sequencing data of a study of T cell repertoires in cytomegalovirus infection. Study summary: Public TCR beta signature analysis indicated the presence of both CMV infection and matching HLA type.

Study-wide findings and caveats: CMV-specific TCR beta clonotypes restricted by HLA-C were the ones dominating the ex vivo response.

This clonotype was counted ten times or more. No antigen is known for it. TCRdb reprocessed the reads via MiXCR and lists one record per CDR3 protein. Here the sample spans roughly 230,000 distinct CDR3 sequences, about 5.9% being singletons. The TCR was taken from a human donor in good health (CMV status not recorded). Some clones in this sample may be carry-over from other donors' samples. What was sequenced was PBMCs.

CDR3 amino acids: CASSPGAGRYEQYF. The CDR3 region has the DNA TGTGCCAGCAGCCCAGGGGCAGGGAGGTACGAGCAGTACTTC. The chain joins TRBV7-9 to TRBJ2-7; D possibly uses TRBD1 or TRBD2 (6 bases each). CDR1 and CDR2 from the germline V gene are SEHNR and FQNEAQ (reference sequence). V lost 5 bases to trimming and J lost 4 bases, with 15 bases between them. This CDR3 is 14 amino acids long.